This TCR beta chain originates from a study of blood T cell repertoires in COVID-19. Study-wide background: Samples came from the United States, Italy and Spain, spanning acute and convalescent COVID-19. T cells, B-cell-depleted T cells, or PBMCs supplied cDNA or gDNA.

Per the authors' pipeline: The assay estimated nucleated cells by amplifying reference gene primers. Some clones are missing from TCRdb's copy, which holds only in-frame ones; the method was immunoSEQ multiplex PCR. From that table come the V and J calls and clone size; the DNA was used to work out D and trimming. The sample has 150,000 to 200,000 clones, roughly 83% seen once; the top ten hold about 10%. Sequencing used peripheral blood. The clonotype originates from a woman at least 80 years old with active or convalescent COVID-19.

CDR3 region: CASSRDEKLFF. The CDR3 DNA is TGTGCCAGCAGCCGCGATGAAAAACTGTTTTTT. This chain uses TRBV13 with TRBJ1-4; unclear D gene. Germline V gene lookup returns CDR1 PRHDT and CDR2 FYEKMQ (reference sequence). The V end was cut by 5 bases, the J end by 6 bases, with 4 bases between. The CDR3 sequence is 11 residues long.